The clone carrying this T cell receptor beta chain was seen a single time. Its antigen remains unknown. These data originate in a study of Tregs in tolerant kidney transplant recipients. Study-level information: Recipients received nonmyeloablative bone marrow transplants from related graft donors, with transient mixed chimerism.

Generated by immunoSEQ multiplex PCR, the TCRdb table keeps only in-frame clones and is missing some. In the table there are 100,000 to 130,000 clones, 90% of which are singletons. Findings of the study overall: Nucleotide sequences could not be compared across some patients' samples due to primer changes. Validation in larger populations is needed because few patients were studied.

This specimen consisted of CD4+ T cells from blood, obtained before the transplant. This receptor was identified in a human donor who received a combined kidney and bone marrow transplant.

CDR3 loop: CASSFLGTDTQYF. The CDR3 DNA is TGTGCCAGCAGCTTTCTAGGCACAGATACGCAGTATTTT. The rearrangement joins TRBV5-6 to TRBJ2-3; D unresolved. Germline assignment: CDR1 SGHDT and CDR2 YYEEEE. The CDR3 runs to 13 residues. Trimming cost V 2 bases and J 1 base, with 5 bases left between them. The full variable domain, its missing parts supplied by reference TRBV5-6 and TRBJ2-3, is DAGVTQSPTHLIKTRGQQVTLRCSPKSGHDTVSWYQQALGQGPQFIFQYYEEEERQRGNFPDRFSGHQFPNYSSELNVNALLLGDSALYLCASSFLGTDTQYFGPGTRLTVL.